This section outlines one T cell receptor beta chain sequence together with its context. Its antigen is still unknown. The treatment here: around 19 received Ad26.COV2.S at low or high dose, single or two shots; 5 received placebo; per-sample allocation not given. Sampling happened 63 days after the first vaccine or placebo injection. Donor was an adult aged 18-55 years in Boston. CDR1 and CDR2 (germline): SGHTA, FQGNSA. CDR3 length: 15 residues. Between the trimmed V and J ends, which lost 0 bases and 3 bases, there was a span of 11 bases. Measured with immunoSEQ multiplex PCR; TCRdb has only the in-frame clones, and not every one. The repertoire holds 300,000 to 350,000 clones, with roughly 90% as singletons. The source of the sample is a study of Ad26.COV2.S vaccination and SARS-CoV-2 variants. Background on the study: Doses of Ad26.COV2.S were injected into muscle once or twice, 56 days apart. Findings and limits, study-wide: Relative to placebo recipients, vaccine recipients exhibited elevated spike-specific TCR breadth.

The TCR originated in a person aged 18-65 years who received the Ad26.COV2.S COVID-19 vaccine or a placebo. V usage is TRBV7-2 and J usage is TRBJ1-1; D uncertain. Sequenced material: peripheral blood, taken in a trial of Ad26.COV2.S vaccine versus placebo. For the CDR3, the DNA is TGTGCCAGCAGCTTAGCTGGGTCGGAGTACACTGAAGCTTTCTTT. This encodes CASSLAGSEYTEAFF.